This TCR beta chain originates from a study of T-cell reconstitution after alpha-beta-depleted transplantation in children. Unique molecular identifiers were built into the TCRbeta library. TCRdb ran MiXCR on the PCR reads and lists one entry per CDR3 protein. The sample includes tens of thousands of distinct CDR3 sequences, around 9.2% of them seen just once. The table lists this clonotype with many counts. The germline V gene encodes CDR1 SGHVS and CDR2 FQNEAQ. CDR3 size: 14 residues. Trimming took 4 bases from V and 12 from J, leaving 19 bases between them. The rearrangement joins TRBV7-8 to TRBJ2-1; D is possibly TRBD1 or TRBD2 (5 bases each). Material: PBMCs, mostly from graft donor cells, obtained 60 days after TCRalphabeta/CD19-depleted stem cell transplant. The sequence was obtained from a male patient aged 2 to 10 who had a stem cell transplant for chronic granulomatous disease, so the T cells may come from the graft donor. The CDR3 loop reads CASSSGRPEMLQFF. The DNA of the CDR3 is TGTGCCAGCAGCTCGGGACGCCCCGAGATGTTGCAGTTCTTC.